This TCR beta chain stems from a study of blood T cells in healthy people across ages. A sample-barcoded 5' primer and a J-beta primer mix were used in a second PCR of roughly 7 to 12 cycles. TCRdb recomputed calls from the 5' RACE reads with MiXCR, one row per CDR3 protein. The sample carries about 930,000 distinct CDR3 sequences, almost 30% recorded once. This CDR3 is 13 amino acids long. Deletions cut 2 bases from V and 7 bases from J, with 7 bases between. Germline CDR1 SGHRS, CDR2 YFSETQ. Another study also made use of these data, one on T cells of mothers and their children.

The chain joins TRBV5-1 to TRBJ1-6, with D unclear. The origin of this receptor is a woman aged 40 to 50 in good health. The sequenced material came from blood. This chain's CDR3 is CASSLLENSPLHF. Here the CDR3 DNA reads TGCGCCAGCAGCTTATTGGAGAATTCACCCCTCCACTTT.